Listed below are T cell receptor beta chains from one sample, sequenced in a study of shared clonotypes between healthy human individuals. The assay was immunoSEQ multiplex PCR, and TCRdb's table has in-frame clones only and misses some. Of 1,500,000 or so clones in the sample, about 98.5% were seen once. Material: naive CD4+ T cells sorted from blood. Source of these receptors: a man aged 25 to 45 in good health. The CDR3 runs from the conserved cysteine through the conserved F or W. A D gene is named only where the DNA matches it firmly.

>TRBD1|TRBJ1-4|TRBV6-5
CASSRPGQGKGKLFF
>TRBD2|TRBJ2-2|TRBV25-1
CASSEFSSGKSTGELFF
>.|TRBJ2-5|TRBV20-1
CSAMATQYF
>TRBD2|TRBJ2-7|TRBV5-1
CASRYGLAGPYEQYF
>.|TRBJ1-5|TRBV27
CASSSRQNQPQHF
>.|TRBJ1-1|TRBV7-8
CASSVNVRGDTEAFF
>.|TRBJ1-5|TRBV7-2
CASSQQRAQPQHF
>TRBD1|TRBJ2-7|TRBV9
CASSVGTGTYEQYF
>.|TRBJ1-1|TRBV25-1
CASRRPGLVTEAFF
>.|TRBJ1-3|TRBV28
CASSALTGDSGNTIYF
>TRBD2|TRBJ2-5|TRBV7-9
CASSSFGEGQQETQYF
>.|TRBJ1-1|TRBV7-2
CASSRRTPQSTEAFF
>.|TRBJ1-2|TRBV30
CAWSVKAGYGYTF
>.|TRBJ1-2|TRBV2
CASSESGYYGYTF
>.|TRBJ1-3|TRBV28
CASSFSQNGNTIYF
>.|TRBJ2-7|TRBV19
CASSIGRPNEQYF
>.|TRBJ1-5|TRBV2
CASREDPGGGQPQHF
>.|TRBJ1-5|TRBV6-1
CASSEAGGGNQPQHF
>TRBD2|TRBJ2-7|TRBV11-2
CASSRLAWAYEQYF
>.|TRBJ2-5|TRBV5-1
CASQMRTTFGTQYF
>TRBD2|TRBJ2-7|TRBV15
CATSRTSVYGSEQYF
>TRBD2|TRBJ2-3|TRBV18
CASSPRLAGAGSTDTQYF
>.|TRBJ2-2|TRBV12-5
CASGWTWGTSNTGELFF
>.|TRBJ2-1|TRBV19
CASRPRRGAYNEQFF
>TRBD2|TRBJ2-1|TRBV11-2
CASNKRLSGSSYNEQFF
>.|TRBJ2-1|TRBV6-7
CASSQGLGNEQFF
>TRBD1|TRBJ2-7|TRBV7-6
CASSPGQVYSYEQYF
>.|TRBJ2-7|TRBV10-1
CASSESGGREQYF
>TRBD1|TRBJ2-7|TRBV27
CASSPGQGKSYEQYF
>TRBD2|TRBJ2-7|TRBV5-1
CASSPGLASYEQYF
>.|TRBJ2-7|TRBV18
CASVERGSYEQYF
>.|TRBJ1-3|TRBV5-6
CASSNYGSGNTIYF
>TRBD1|TRBJ1-2|TRBV28
CASSIAEGTGGAGGYTF
>.|TRBJ2-1|TRBV19
CASSIDQGNEQFF
>.|TRBJ1-2|TRBV28
CASSLRQLLNYGYTF
>.|TRBJ2-3|TRBV4-2
CASSQANVLATDTQYF
>TRBD1|TRBJ2-6|TRBV11-2
CASSRGGQGFNRANVLTF
>.|TRBJ2-3|TRBV27
CASSFFPDTQYF
>.|TRBJ2-7|TRBV19
CASSLRLAGGTAYEQYF
>TRBD2|TRBJ2-7|TRBV18
CASSPPSGRARSYEQYF
>.|TRBJ2-7|TRBV30
CAWTAPSYEQYF
>TRBD1|TRBJ2-7|TRBV6-6
CASSSQGAYEQYF
>TRBD2|TRBJ2-1|TRBV5-4
CASSRGTSGRGSYNEQFF
>.|TRBJ2-7|TRBV5-8
CASSLEWTGIYEQYF
>.|TRBJ1-5|TRBV5-8
CASSFGKLSNQPQHF
>TRBD2|TRBJ2-2|TRBV14
CASSPYSGSRRTGELFF
>.|TRBJ1-1|TRBV5-1
CASSLDANTEAFF
>TRBD1|TRBJ2-1|TRBV11-1
CASSPKTGTGDNEQFF